Listed here are 26 T cell receptor beta chains from one sample, sequenced in a study of blood T cell repertoires in COVID-19. Repertoires were generated with immunoSEQ multiplex PCR, while TCRdb's copy carries only in-frame clones and drops some. Of some 180,000 clones listed, 88% were seen once; the top ten hold 15% to 20%. The source material was peripheral blood. The receptor source for this set is a man aged 50-60 years with COVID-19, enrolled during active disease.

The chain carries TRBV6-5 and TRBJ2-5; 7 bases line up with TRBD1. CDR1 is MNHEY and CDR2 is SVGAGI in the germline V gene. The CDR3 has 14 residues. V trimming: 9 bases; J trimming: 5 bases; junction bases outside the gene matches: 12. In DNA form, the CDR3 reads TGTGCCAGTCGACAGGGACCTGCCGAGGAGACCCAGTACTTC. It specifies CASRQGPAEETQYF.

The V call is TRBV2, the J call TRBJ1-2; 7 nucleotides align to TRBD1. The CDR3 is 15 residues long. CDR1 SNHLY and CDR2 FYNNEI come from the germline V gene. V dropped 6 bases and J dropped 0; count of bases not matched to a gene: 7. CDR3 DNA sequence: TGTGCCAGCAGAGACACCGGGACAGCTAACTATGGCTACACCTTC. It specifies CASRDTGTANYGYTF.

The gene calls are TRBV6-6 and TRBJ1-4; 8 nucleotides align to TRBD1. V lost 6 bases, J lost 5 bases, and 5 bases stayed unmatched. The CDR3 is made up of 14 amino acids. In germline, CDR1 is MNHNY, CDR2 SVGAGI (reference sequence). CDR3 DNA: TGTGCCAGCAGGGGACAGGCCCCAAATGAAAAACTGTTTTTT. This gives the protein CASRGQAPNEKLFF.

The chain links TRBV6-2 or TRBV6-3 to TRBJ2-5; 7 positions match TRBD2. V shed 2 bases, J shed 4 bases, and the junction held 16 bases outside the gene matches. This CDR3 is 18 amino acids long. Looked up from germline, CDR1 is MNHEY and CDR2 is SVGEGT. CDR3 residues: CASSYPSAEAGSPETQYF. The CDR3 DNA reads TGTGCCAGCAGTTACCCGAGCGCCGAAGCGGGGAGTCCAGAGACCCAGTACTTC.

V usage is TRBV5-1 and J usage is TRBJ2-1; possible D gene TRBD1, 6 bases. Germline CDR1 reads SGHRS; CDR2 reads YFSETQ. Deletions cut 0 bases from V and 2 bases from J, with 12 bases between. The CDR3 is 16 amino acids. CDR3 in amino acids: CASSLESSGAYNEQFF. The CDR3 DNA reads TGCGCCAGCAGCTTGGAATCGTCAGGGGCCTACAATGAGCAGTTCTTC.

The gene calls are TRBV2 and TRBJ1-4; 9 bases are shared with TRBD1. This CDR3 is built from 14 residues. The V segment lost 6 bases and the J segment 10 bases; nucleotides outside the gene matches: 9. CDR1 SNHLY and CDR2 FYNNEI come from the germline V gene. CDR3 sequence reads: CASSAGTGSGKLFF. CDR3 DNA: TGTGCCAGCAGCGCCGGGACAGGGTCGGGAAAACTGTTTTTT.

This chain connects TRBV6-5 to TRBJ1-2; 8 bases align to TRBD1. CDR3 length: 15 residues. Germline V CDR1 and CDR2: MNHEY, SVGAGI. V lost 7 bases and J lost 2; bases outside the gene matches: 9. The CDR3: CASIEGQGLNYGYTF. The CDR3 DNA is TGTGCCAGCATCGAAGGACAGGGCCTGAACTATGGCTACACCTTC.

Note on this clone: Other DNA sequences within the sample encode an identical CDR3. V gene TRBV2 combines with J gene TRBJ1-2; TRBD1 aligns across 7 bases. This CDR3 comprises 13 residues. Germline CDR1 and CDR2: SNHLY and FYNNEI. Trimming removed 6 bases from V and 4 bases from J; junction bases left unmatched: 5. Here the CDR3 reads CASRTGTAYGYTF. The CDR3 coding sequence is TGTGCCAGCAGGACAGGGACCGCCTATGGCTACACCTTC.

This chain connects TRBV5-5 to TRBJ2-2; D perhaps matches TRBD1 (6 bases). CDR3 length: 15 residues. Germline-derived CDR1 and CDR2 are SGHKS and YYEKEE (reference sequence). Trimming stripped 4 bases from V and 5 bases from J, with 15 bases between. CDR3 sequence: CASSIRDTITGELFF. CDR3 DNA: TGTGCCAGCAGCATCCGGGACACCATAACCGGGGAGCTGTTTTTT.

The V gene is TRBV4-2, the J gene TRBJ1-1; 10 nucleotides agree with TRBD1. The CDR3 is 18 residues long. From germline, CDR1 is LGHNA and CDR2 YNFKEQ. After removal of 1 base from V and 2 bases from J, the junction contained 10 bases not matched to a gene. The CDR3 DNA is TGTGCCAGCAGCCAAGCCGGGACAGGGGTAAGTCGTAACACTGAAGCTTTCTTT. Translating gives CASSQAGTGVSRNTEAFF.

This chain connects TRBV24-1 to TRBJ2-3, with 12 bases identical to TRBD2. V dropped 5 bases and J dropped 4; count of bases not matched to a gene: 9. CDR1 is KGHDR and CDR2 is SFDVKD in the germline V gene. This CDR3 region has 17 residues. The CDR3 DNA sequence: TGTGCCACCAGTGGGCTAGCGGGGGGGCCAGGGGCAGATACGCAGTATTTT. Translation: CATSGLAGGPGADTQYF.

This clone appeared a single time. The chain joins TRBV11-2 to TRBJ2-1; D is perhaps TRBD2 (6 bases). Trimming left V 1 base short and J 9 bases short, with 16 bases between. From germline, CDR1 is SGHAT and CDR2 FQNNGV. There are 15 residues in the CDR3. CDR3 in DNA: TGTGCCAGCAGCTTAGTCGGAGGGGATTGGGGTGAGCAGTTCTTC. Amino acid sequence: CASSLVGGDWGEQFF. The full variable domain, in which reference TRBV11-2 and TRBJ2-1 provide the parts outside the CDR3, is EAGVAQSPRYKIIEKRQSVAFWCNPISGHATLYWYQQILGQGPKLLIQFQNNGVVDDSQLPKDRFSAERLKGVDSTLKIQPAKLEDSAVYLCASSLVGGDWGEQFFGPGTRLTVL.

The chain links TRBV6-5 to TRBJ1-2; tentatively, D is TRBD1 (6 bases). V shed 4 bases and J shed 4 bases, with 10 bases lying between them. Germline V lookup: CDR1 MNHEY, CDR2 SVGAGI. The CDR3 has 13 amino acids. The CDR3 is CASSSATGYGYTF. The CDR3 DNA reads TGTGCCAGCAGTTCCGCGACAGGCTATGGCTACACCTTC.

This sequence joins TRBV30 and TRBJ1-1; a possible D gene is TRBD1 (6 bases). This CDR3 is built from 14 residues. CDR1 is GTSNPN and CDR2 is SVGIG in the germline V gene (reference sequence). V lost 3 bases and J 0 bases, leaving 11 bases between the germline ends. CDR3 sequence reads: CAWRDSGLNTEAFF. The CDR3 DNA reads as TGTGCCTGGAGGGACAGCGGATTGAACACTGAAGCTTTCTTT.

The chain uses TRBV10-3 and TRBJ2-6, with TRBD1 as a possible D gene (7 bases). Germline assignment: CDR1 ENHRY and CDR2 SYGVKD. Trimming cost V 11 bases and J 0 bases, with 20 bases left between them. CDR3 length: 17 amino acids. CDR3 in amino acids: CAVPTGDSHSGANVLTF. The CDR3 nucleotides read TGTGCCGTCCCTACGGGGGACAGCCACTCTGGGGCCAACGTCCTGACTTTC.

This clone was seen a single time. The chain links TRBV30 to TRBJ2-3; 11 bases line up with TRBD2. J was trimmed by 3 bases and V by 2 bases; bases with no gene match: 4. This CDR3 contains 15 residues. Germline values: CDR1 GTSNPN, CDR2 SVGIG (reference sequence). CDR3 sequence reads: CAWSIGLAGTDTQYF. Here the CDR3 DNA reads TGTGCCTGGAGTATAGGACTAGCGGGTACAGATACGCAGTATTTT.

J is TRBJ2-5 and V is TRBV7-9, with a tentative D call TRBD2 (6 bases). Germline CDR1 SEHNR, CDR2 FQNEAQ (reference sequence). Trimming shortened V by 5 bases and J by 7 bases, and 23 bases separated the two germline ends. The CDR3 is made up of 16 amino acids. The CDR3 reads CASSPPETGLIGTQYF. DNA for the CDR3: TGTGCCAGCAGCCCTCCCGAGACGGGACTGATAGGGACCCAGTACTTC.

The rearrangement links TRBV3-1 (or the pseudogene TRBV3-2) to TRBJ1-1, with TRBD1 matching 10 bases. Trimming cost V 4 bases and J 11 bases; bases outside gene matches: 4. The CDR3 covers 12 residues. The germline V gene has CDR1 LGHDT and CDR2 YNNKEL (reference sequence). The CDR3 loop reads CASSPRTGGAFF. DNA of the CDR3: TGTGCCAGCAGCCCCCGGACAGGGGGTGCTTTCTTT.

In its sample, this clone was seen once. This chain joins TRBV7-6 and TRBJ2-7, with TRBD1 identical over 8 bases. The V gene end was trimmed by 5 bases and the J gene end by 7 bases; junction bases not matched to a gene: 19. The CDR3 covers 17 residues. Germline V CDR1 and CDR2: SGHVS, FNYEAQ. This chain's CDR3 is CASSDPRRQGPRGEQYF. The DNA of the CDR3 is TGTGCCAGCAGCGATCCTCGCCGACAGGGGCCTAGAGGGGAGCAGTACTTC.

This sequence joins TRBV6-5 and TRBJ2-2, with D perhaps TRBD1 (6 bases). The CDR3 spans 15 residues. Germline assignment: CDR1 MNHEY and CDR2 SVGAGI. V lost 4 bases and J 1 base, leaving 10 bases between the germline ends. The CDR3 DNA reads TGTGCCAGCAGTTTGAGGGGGTGGAACACCGGGGAGCTGTTTTTT. Translating gives CASSLRGWNTGELFF.

The rearrangement uses TRBV12-5 and TRBJ2-1; 8 bases are shared with TRBD1. This CDR3 is built from 19 residues. V trimming: 0 bases; J trimming: 3 bases; junction bases outside the gene matches: 13. Germline CDR1 is LGHNT and CDR2 is FRNRAP. The DNA for the CDR3 is TGTGCTAGTGGTTTGGTACGAGGCAGGGGGCCCCTAAGCTACAATGAGCAGTTCTTC. Its protein product is CASGLVRGRGPLSYNEQFF.

The V call is TRBV9, the J call TRBJ2-5, with 7 nucleotides matching TRBD2. Germline V gene sequence: CDR1 SGDLS, CDR2 YYNGEE. The CDR3 extends over 15 amino acids. Trimming at V came to 1 base and at J to 1 base, leaving 4 bases not matched to a gene. CDR3 coding DNA: TGTGCCAGCAGCGTAAGGGGACTATCCCAAGAGACCCAGTACTTC. This gives the protein CASSVRGLSQETQYF.

This sequence joins TRBV19 and TRBJ1-2; no reliable D call. The CDR3 has 14 residues. The V gene's germline CDR1 is LNHDA and CDR2 SQIVND (reference sequence). V was clipped by 4 bases and J by 4 bases, with 13 bases between them. The CDR3 here is CASSSEWALYGYTF. CDR3 DNA sequence: TGTGCCAGTAGTAGCGAATGGGCTCTCTATGGCTACACCTTC.

J is TRBJ2-3 and V is TRBV19, with D tentatively TRBD1 (5 bases). The V end was cut by 0 bases, the J end by 7 bases, with 8 bases between. The CDR3 covers 13 residues. CDR1 is LNHDA and CDR2 is SQIVND in the germline V gene (reference sequence). The CDR3 bases are TGTGCCAGTAGTATAGAGGGGCTGAATACGCAGTATTTT. Encoded protein: CASSIEGLNTQYF.

The gene calls are TRBV5-8 and TRBJ2-5, with a weak D call TRBD2 (5 bases). Per germline, CDR1 SGHTS and CDR2 YDEGEE. The CDR3 runs to 14 residues. V gave up 10 bases and J gave up 2 bases, with 18 bases separating them. This CDR3 is CAFLPKSGQETQYF. As DNA, the CDR3 is TGTGCCTTCCTCCCTAAAAGCGGTCAAGAGACCCAGTACTTC.

The chain employs TRBV27 and TRBJ2-1; 7 bases map to TRBD2. J gave up 2 bases and V 2 bases, and 3 bases lay outside the gene matches. Germline V gene sequence: CDR1 MNHEY, CDR2 SMNVEV (reference sequence). The CDR3 spans 15 residues. CDR3 sequence: CASSLMLAAYNEQFF. The CDR3 nucleotides read TGTGCCAGCAGTTTAATGCTAGCGGCCTACAATGAGCAGTTCTTC.